Following are 8 T cell receptor beta chains from one sample sequenced in a study of OX40 agonist ivuxolimab in advanced cancers. Libraries were prepared by immunoSEQ multiplex PCR; TCRdb keeps only in-frame clonotypes and omits some of them. The sample yields 100,000 to 150,000 clones, around 90% seen once. Source: CD4+ or CD8+ T cells sorted from blood, taken in a trial of the OX40 agonist ivuxolimab. These TCRs come from an adult with an advanced solid tumor such as melanoma, head and neck, liver or kidney cancer.

This chain uses TRBV5-1 with TRBJ2-1; 13 bases are shared with TRBD2. Looked up from germline, CDR1 is SGHRS and CDR2 is YFSETQ. Trimming took 4 bases from V and 2 from J; bases not matched to a gene: 9. The length of the CDR3 is 18 residues. In DNA, the CDR3 is TGCGCCAGCAGCGCACTAGCGGGAGGGCCGTCGACCTACAATGAGCAGTTCTTC. Protein sequence: CASSALAGGPSTYNEQFF.

The chain is built from TRBV18 and TRBJ1-1, with D possibly being TRBD1 (6 bases). V dropped 3 bases and J dropped 2 bases, with 13 bases sitting between them. CDR1 is KGHSH, CDR2 LQKENI, per germline. The CDR3 has 15 residues. CDR3 DNA sequence: TGTGCCAGCTCACCCGGACGAGGGGGAAACACTGAAGCTTTCTTT. Protein sequence: CASSPGRGGNTEAFF.

The count of this clone is one. The chain is built from TRBV11-2 and TRBJ1-2; D is ambiguous. Trimming took 3 bases from V and 4 from J, leaving 9 bases between them. The germline V gene has CDR1 SGHAT and CDR2 FQNNGV. This CDR3 region has 13 residues. The CDR3 region has the DNA TGTGCCAGCAGCTTGGTTTTCGTCTATGGCTACACCTTC. It is translated as CASSLVFVYGYTF.

V is TRBV7-8 and J is TRBJ1-1; the D is unclear. The V and J ends lost 1 base and 1 base respectively, with 7 bases between them. The germline gives CDR1 SGHVS, CDR2 FQNEAQ. This CDR3 region has 14 residues. The chain's CDR3 is CASSLEQTNTEAFF. CDR3 bases: TGTGCCAGCAGCTTAGAACAGACGAACACTGAAGCTTTCTTT.

The CDR3 sequence is CASSEQGITNTEAFF. For the CDR3, the DNA is TGTGCCAGCAGTGAACAGGGGATCACGAACACTGAAGCTTTCTTT. The rearrangement links TRBV2 to TRBJ1-1, with D possibly matching TRBD1 (6 bases). V was shortened by 2 bases and J by 1 base, with 11 bases between the two germline ends. The CDR3 spans 15 residues. Germline lookup yields CDR1 SNHLY and CDR2 FYNNEI.

This clone has only a few counts. The chain employs TRBV5-1 and TRBJ1-1; D call uncertain. The V end lost 3 bases, the J end lost 8 bases, and 17 bases lay between the germline ends. CDR1 and CDR2 from the germline V gene are SGHRS and YFSETQ. This CDR3 comprises 14 residues. The CDR3 here is CASSSPGRLGEAFF. Written as DNA, the CDR3 is TGCGCCAGCAGCTCCCCGGGAAGGCTTGGGGAAGCTTTCTTT.

Here the CDR3 DNA reads TGCGCCAGCAGCTTTGACCTAAGCTCCTACAATGAGCAGTTCTTC. It yields the protein CASSFDLSSYNEQFF. V usage is TRBV5-1 and J usage is TRBJ2-1; D is unresolved. This CDR3 has 15 residues. Trimming removed 2 bases from V and 0 bases from J, with 9 bases in between. Germline CDR1 SGHRS, CDR2 YFSETQ.

J is TRBJ1-2 and V is TRBV28; 9 positions agree with TRBD1. The germline V gene has CDR1 MDHEN and CDR2 SYDVKM. The CDR3 has 16 amino acids. V trimming: 5 bases; J trimming: 4 bases; junction bases outside the gene matches: 11. The CDR3 loop reads CASSAQHRGQGYGYTF. The CDR3 nucleotides are TGTGCCAGCAGTGCACAACACAGGGGGCAAGGCTATGGCTACACCTTC.